This T cell receptor beta chain was captured in a study of identical twins' blood T cells. The study, taken as a whole, reports: Twins shared more top CDR3 clonotypes than unrelated donors did. Twin repertoire similarity may partly reflect shared environment.

Germline CDR1 SEHNR, CDR2 FQNEAQ (reference sequence). The CDR3 sequence is 14 residues long. Trimming cost V 5 bases and J 5 bases; bases outside gene matches: 4. Each CDR3 protein is one row after TCRdb ran MiXCR on the 5' RACE reads. The profile shows fewer than 450,000 distinct CDR3 sequences, roughly 31% of them singletons. Three pairs of healthy female monozygous twins were the donors. The three twin pairs were reared together, likely meeting the same infections. Comments on this clonotype: What it binds is unknown.

This rearrangement joins TRBV7-9 to TRBJ1-5; 9 bases map to TRBD1. The sample consisted of PBMCs. The clonotype was recovered from a woman aged 18 to 55 in good health. DNA for the CDR3: TGTGCCAGCAGCCCCGGGACAGGGTATCAGCCCCAGCATTTT. It specifies CASSPGTGYQPQHF.